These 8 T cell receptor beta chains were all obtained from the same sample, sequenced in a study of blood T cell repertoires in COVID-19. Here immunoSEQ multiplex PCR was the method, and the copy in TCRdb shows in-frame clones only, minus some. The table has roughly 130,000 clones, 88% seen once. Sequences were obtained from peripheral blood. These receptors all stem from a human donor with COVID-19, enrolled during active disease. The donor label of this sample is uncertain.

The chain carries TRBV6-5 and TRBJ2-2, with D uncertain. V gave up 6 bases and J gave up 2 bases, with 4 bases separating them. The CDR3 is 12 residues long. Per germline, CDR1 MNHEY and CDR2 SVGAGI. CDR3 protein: CASSLNTGELFF. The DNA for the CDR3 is TGTGCCAGCAGCCTCAACACCGGGGAGCTGTTTTTT.

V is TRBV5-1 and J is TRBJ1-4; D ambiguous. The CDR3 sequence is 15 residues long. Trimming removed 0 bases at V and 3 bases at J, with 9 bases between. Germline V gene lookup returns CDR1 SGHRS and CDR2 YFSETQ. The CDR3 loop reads CASSLAYLPNEKLFF. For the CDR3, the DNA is TGCGCCAGCAGCTTGGCCTACCTACCTAATGAAAAACTGTTTTTT.

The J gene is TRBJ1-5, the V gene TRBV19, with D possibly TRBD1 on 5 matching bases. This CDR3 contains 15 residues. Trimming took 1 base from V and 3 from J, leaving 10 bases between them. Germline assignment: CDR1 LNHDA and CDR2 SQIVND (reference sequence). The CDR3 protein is CASSIGGQLNQPQHF. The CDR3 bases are TGTGCCAGTAGTATAGGGGGCCAGCTCAATCAGCCCCAGCATTTT.

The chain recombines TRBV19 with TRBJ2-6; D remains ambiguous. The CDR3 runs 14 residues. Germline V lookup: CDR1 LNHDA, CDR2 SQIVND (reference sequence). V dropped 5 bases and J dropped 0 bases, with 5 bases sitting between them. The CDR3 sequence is CASSPGSGANVLTF. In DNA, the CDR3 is TGTGCCAGTAGTCCGGGCTCTGGGGCCAACGTCCTGACTTTC.

In DNA, the CDR3 is TGTGCCAGCAGCCAAGATTTCGAGACAGATGAAGCTTTCTTT. Amino acids: CASSQDFETDEAFF. The gene calls are TRBV14 and TRBJ1-1; weak D call: TRBD1 (5 bases). CDR3 length: 14 amino acids. Trimming removed 0 bases at V and 7 bases at J, with 12 bases between. Germline values: CDR1 SGHDN, CDR2 FVKESK.

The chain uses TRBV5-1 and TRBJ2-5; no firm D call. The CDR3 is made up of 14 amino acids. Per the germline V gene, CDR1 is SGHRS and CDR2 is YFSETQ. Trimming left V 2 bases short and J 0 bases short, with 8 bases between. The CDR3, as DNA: TGCGCCAGCAGCTTCGGTCAAAACCAAGAGACCCAGTACTTC. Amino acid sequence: CASSFGQNQETQYF.

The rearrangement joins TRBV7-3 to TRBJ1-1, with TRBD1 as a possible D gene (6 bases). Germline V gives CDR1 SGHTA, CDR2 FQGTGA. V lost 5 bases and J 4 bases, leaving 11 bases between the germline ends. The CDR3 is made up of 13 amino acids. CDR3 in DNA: TGTGCCAGCAGCACTCAACAGGGCACTGAAGCTTTCTTT. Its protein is CASSTQQGTEAFF.

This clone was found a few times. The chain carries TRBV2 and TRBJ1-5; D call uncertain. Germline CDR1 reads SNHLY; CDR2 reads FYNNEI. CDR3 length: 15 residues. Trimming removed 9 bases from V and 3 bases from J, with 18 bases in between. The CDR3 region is CASSGEAFSNQPQHF. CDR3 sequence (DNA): TGTGCCAGTAGCGGAGAGGCTTTTTCCAATCAGCCCCAGCATTTT. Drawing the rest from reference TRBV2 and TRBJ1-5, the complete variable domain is EPEVTQTPSHQVTQMGQEVILRCVPISNHLYFYWYRQILGQKVEFLVSFYNNEISEKSEIFDDQFSVERPDGSNFTLKIRSTKLEDSAMYFCASSGEAFSNQPQHFGDGTRLSIL.